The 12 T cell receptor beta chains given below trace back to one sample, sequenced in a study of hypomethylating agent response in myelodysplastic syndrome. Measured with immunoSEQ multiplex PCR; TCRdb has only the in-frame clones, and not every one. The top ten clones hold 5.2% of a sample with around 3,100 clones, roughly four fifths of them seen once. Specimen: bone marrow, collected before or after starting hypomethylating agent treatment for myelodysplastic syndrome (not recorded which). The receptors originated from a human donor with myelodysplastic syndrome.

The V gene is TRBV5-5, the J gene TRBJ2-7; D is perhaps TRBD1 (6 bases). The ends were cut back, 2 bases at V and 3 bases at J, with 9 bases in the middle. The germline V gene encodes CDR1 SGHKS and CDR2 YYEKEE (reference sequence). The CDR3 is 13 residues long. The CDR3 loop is CASSFGDIYEQYF. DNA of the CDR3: TGTGCCAGCAGCTTCGGGGACATCTACGAGCAGTACTTC.

CDR3 bases: TGTGCCACCGGGGACCGACAGGGGGGAGAGACCCAGTACTTC. Translating it yields CATGDRQGGETQYF. The genes are TRBV10-3 and TRBJ2-5, with 9 bases matching TRBD1. The CDR3 is made up of 14 amino acids. Germline assignment: CDR1 ENHRY and CDR2 SYGVKD. Losses at the gene ends were 10 bases for V and 4 bases for J; bases not matched to a gene: 10.

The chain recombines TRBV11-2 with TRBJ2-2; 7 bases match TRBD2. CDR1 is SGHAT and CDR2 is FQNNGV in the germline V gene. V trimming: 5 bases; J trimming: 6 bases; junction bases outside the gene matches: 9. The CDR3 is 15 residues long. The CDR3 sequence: CASSLMAGASGELFF. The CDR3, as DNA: TGTGCCAGCAGCCTCATGGCGGGAGCGTCCGGGGAGCTGTTTTTT.

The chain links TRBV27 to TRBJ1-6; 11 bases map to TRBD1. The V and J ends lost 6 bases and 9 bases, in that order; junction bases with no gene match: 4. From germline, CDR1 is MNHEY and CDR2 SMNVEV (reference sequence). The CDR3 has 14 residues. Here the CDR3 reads CASSLDRGRSPLHF. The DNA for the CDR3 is TGTGCCAGCAGCTTGGACAGGGGGCGTTCACCCCTCCACTTT.

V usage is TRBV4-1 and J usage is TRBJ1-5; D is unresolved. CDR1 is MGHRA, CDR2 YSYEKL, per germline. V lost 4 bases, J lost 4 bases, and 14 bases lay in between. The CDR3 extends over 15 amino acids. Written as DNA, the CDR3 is TGCGCCAGCAGCCCACAAGAAATGAGGAATCAGCCCCAGCATTTT. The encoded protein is CASSPQEMRNQPQHF.

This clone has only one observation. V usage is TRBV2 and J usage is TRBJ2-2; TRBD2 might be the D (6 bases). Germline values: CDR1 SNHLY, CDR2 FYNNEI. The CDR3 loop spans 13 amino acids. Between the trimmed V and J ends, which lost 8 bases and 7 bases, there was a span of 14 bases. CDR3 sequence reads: CASGGAPDGELFF. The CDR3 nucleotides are TGTGCCAGCGGCGGGGCCCCTGACGGGGAGCTGTTTTTT. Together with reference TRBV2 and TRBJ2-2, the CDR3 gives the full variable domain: EPEVTQTPSHQVTQMGQEVILRCVPISNHLYFYWYRQILGQKVEFLVSFYNNEISEKSEIFDDQFSVERPDGSNFTLKIRSTKLEDSAMYFCASGGAPDGELFFGEGSRLTVL.

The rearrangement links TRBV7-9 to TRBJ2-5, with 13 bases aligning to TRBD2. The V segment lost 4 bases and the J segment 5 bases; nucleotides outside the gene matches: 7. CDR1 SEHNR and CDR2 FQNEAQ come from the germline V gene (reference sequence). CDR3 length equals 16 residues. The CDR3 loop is CASSSSGLAGVETQYF. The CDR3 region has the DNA TGTGCCAGCAGCTCCTCCGGACTAGCGGGAGTTGAGACCCAGTACTTC.

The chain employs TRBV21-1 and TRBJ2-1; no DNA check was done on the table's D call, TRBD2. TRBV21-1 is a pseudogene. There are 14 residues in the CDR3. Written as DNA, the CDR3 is TGTGCCAGCAGCTTCGAGAGCGGGACCGATGAGCAGTTCTTC. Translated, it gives CASSFESGTDEQFF.

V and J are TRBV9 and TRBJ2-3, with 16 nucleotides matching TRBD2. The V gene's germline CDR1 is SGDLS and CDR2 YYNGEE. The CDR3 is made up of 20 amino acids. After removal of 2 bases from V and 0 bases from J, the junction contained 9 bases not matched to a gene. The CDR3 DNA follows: TGTGCCAGCAGCGTCGGGACTAGCGGGAGGGGGTACACTAGCACAGATACGCAGTATTTT. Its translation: CASSVGTSGRGYTSTDTQYF.

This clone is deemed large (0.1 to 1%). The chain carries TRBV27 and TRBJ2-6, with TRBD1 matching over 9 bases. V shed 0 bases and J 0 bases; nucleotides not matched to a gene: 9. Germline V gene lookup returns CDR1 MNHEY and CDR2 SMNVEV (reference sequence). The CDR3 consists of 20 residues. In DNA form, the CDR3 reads TGTGCCAGCAGTTTATCCCCCACCGGGACAGGGAGCTCTGGGGCCAACGTCCTGACTTTC. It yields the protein CASSLSPTGTGSSGANVLTF.

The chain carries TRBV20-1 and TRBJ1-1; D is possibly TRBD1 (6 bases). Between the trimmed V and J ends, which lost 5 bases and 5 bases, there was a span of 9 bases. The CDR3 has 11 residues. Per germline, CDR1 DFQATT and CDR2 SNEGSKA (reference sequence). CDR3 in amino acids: CSAAGETEAFF. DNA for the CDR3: TGCAGTGCTGCAGGGGAAACTGAAGCTTTCTTT.

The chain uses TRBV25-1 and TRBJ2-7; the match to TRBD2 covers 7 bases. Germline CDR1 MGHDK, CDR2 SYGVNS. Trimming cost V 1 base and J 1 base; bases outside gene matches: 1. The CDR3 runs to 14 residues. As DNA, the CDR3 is TGTGCCAGCAGTGAATGGGGGGGATCCTACGAGCAGTACTTC. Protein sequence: CASSEWGGSYEQYF.